This TCR beta chain was sequenced during a study of blood T cell repertoires in COVID-19. The CDR3 runs 14 residues. Germline-derived CDR1 and CDR2 are LNHDA and SQIVND (reference sequence). J gave up 3 bases and V 5 bases, and 7 bases lay outside the gene matches. In the study's own analysis: From reference gene primer amplification, estimates of nucleated cell counts were derived. Assay: immunoSEQ multiplex PCR; the TCRdb copy retains only in-frame clones and omits some. V and J calls and clone size are copied from that table; D and trimming were computed from the DNA. The table shows tens of thousands of clones, with 77% occurring only once. This clone was seen only a few times.

This sequence originates from a man aged 70-80 years with active or convalescent COVID-19. The chain joins TRBV19 to TRBJ2-7, with TRBD1 matching over 7 bases. Specimen: peripheral blood. The CDR3, as DNA: TGTGCCAGTAGTCCCCAGACAGGGATCTACGAGCAGTACTTC. Translating it yields CASSPQTGIYEQYF.